The 2 T cell receptor beta chains below were found in one sample sequenced in a study of blood T cell repertoires in COVID-19. The table came from immunoSEQ multiplex PCR; TCRdb's copy has only in-frame clones and leaves some out. The sample lists about 200,000 clones, about 82% occurring once. The sample consisted of peripheral blood. The receptors here all came from a woman older than 75 with acute or convalescent COVID-19.

The chain carries TRBV6-2 or TRBV6-3 and TRBJ2-7; TRBD2 matches at 9 bases. The length of the CDR3 is 16 residues. Unmatched junction bases numbered 11, after V lost 4 bases and J lost 4 bases. Germline CDR1 reads MNHEY; CDR2 reads SVGEGT. The CDR3 nucleotides read TGTGCCAGCAGTTCCACTGGCGGGGGGGGAGCGTACGAGCAGTACTTC. It translates to CASSSTGGGGAYEQYF.

The gene calls are TRBV11-3 and TRBJ2-7, with D uncertain. Germline V gene data show CDR1 as SGHNT and CDR2 as YENEEA. Trimming cost V 0 bases and J 4 bases, with 4 bases left between them. CDR3 length: 12 amino acids. CDR3: CASSLERYEQYF. The CDR3 nucleotides are TGTGCCAGCAGCTTAGAGAGATACGAGCAGTACTTC. Based on the CDR3 plus reference TRBV11-3 and TRBJ2-7, the full variable domain is EAGVVQSPRYKIIEKKQPVAFWCNPISGHNTLYWYLQNLGQGPELLIRYENEEAVDDSQLPKDRFSAERLKGVDSTLKIQPAELGDSAVYLCASSLERYEQYFGPGTRLTVT.